This entry lists 7 T cell receptor beta chains sequenced from one sample in a study of blood T cells in healthy people across ages. Through a sample-barcoded 5' primer and a J-beta primer mix, a second PCR was run for roughly 6 to 11 cycles. Using its own MiXCR run on the 5' RACE reads, TCRdb lists one record per CDR3 protein. The sample has about 620,000 distinct CDR3 sequences; approximately 21% are singletons. Sequenced material: blood. Every receptor here comes from a man aged 70-80 years in good health.

Only a few counts were recorded for this clonotype. The rearrangement links TRBV4-3 to TRBJ2-7; 7 bases line up with TRBD1. V was clipped by 2 bases and J by 7 bases; unmatched bases: 14. The CDR3 is made up of 16 amino acids. CDR1 is LGHNA and CDR2 is YSLEER in the germline V gene. In DNA, the CDR3 is TGCGCCAGCAGCCAAACCCGGACAGGTTATTCTTGGGAGCAGTACTTC. Protein sequence: CASSQTRTGYSWEQYF.

This clonotype was counted a few times. The V and J genes are TRBV20-1 and TRBJ2-5; 11 bases align to TRBD2. TRBJ2-7 explains the end of the DNA better; the J call may be wrong. Germline CDR1 and CDR2: DFQATT and SNEGSKA (reference sequence). The CDR3 is made up of 16 amino acids. This CDR3 reads CSARETSSGRFYEQYF. The CDR3 DNA is TGCAGTGCTAGAGAAACCTCTAGCGGGAGGTTCTACGAGCAGTACTTC.

This clonotype has only a few counts. The rearrangement uses TRBV5-6 and TRBJ2-5; TRBD2 matches at 7 bases. The CDR3 spans 17 residues. In germline, CDR1 is SGHDT, CDR2 YYEEEE. V gave up 0 bases and J gave up 0 bases; unmatched junction bases: 8. The CDR3 DNA follows: TGTGCCAGCAGCTTGGCGCTAGCGGATAAGTACCAAGAGACCCAGTACTTC. Encoded protein: CASSLALADKYQETQYF.

The chain has TRBV29-1 and TRBJ1-2; 10 positions match TRBD1. The CDR3 has 13 amino acids. V trimming: 1 base; J trimming: 6 bases; junction bases outside the gene matches: 2. Germline V gene lookup returns CDR1 SQVTM and CDR2 ANQGSEA. CDR3 nucleotides: TGCAGCGTTGAAGGACAGGGGGCGCATGGCTACACCTTC. Its protein is CSVEGQGAHGYTF. Based on the CDR3 plus reference TRBV29-1 and TRBJ1-2, the full variable domain is SAVISQKPSRDICQRGTSLTIQCQVDSQVTMMFWYRQQPGQSLTLIATANQGSEATYESGFVIDKFPISRPNLTFSTLTVSNMSPEDSSIYLCSVEGQGAHGYTFGSGTRLTVV.

The genes are TRBV7-3 and TRBJ2-5, with D perhaps assigned TRBD1 or TRBD2 (5 bases each). The DNA end favors TRBJ2-1, so the J call may be wrong. CDR3 length equals 15 residues. Germline assignment: CDR1 SGHTA and CDR2 FQGTGA. CDR3 sequence (DNA): TGTGCCAGCAGCTTATTGGGACGGGACCCTAATGAGCAGTTCTTC. It yields the protein CASSLLGRDPNEQFF.

The chain recombines TRBV7-8 with TRBJ2-1, with D perhaps matching TRBD1 or TRBD2 (6 bases each). Germline CDR1 and CDR2: SGHVS and FQNEAQ. The V end lost 1 base, the J end lost 5 bases, and 9 bases lay between the germline ends. This CDR3 region has 14 residues. CDR3 residues: CASSLDGGHNEQFF. Written as DNA, the CDR3 is TGTGCCAGCAGCTTAGACGGGGGCCACAATGAGCAGTTCTTC.

This sequence joins TRBV6-1 and TRBJ1-4; 7 nucleotides line up with TRBD1. Per the germline V gene, CDR1 is MNHNS and CDR2 is SASEGT. This CDR3 is built from 16 residues. Trimming cost V 7 bases and J 4 bases; bases outside gene matches: 12. The CDR3 is CASKITRGPVNEKLFF. DNA of the CDR3: TGTGCCAGCAAGATAACGAGGGGGCCGGTTAATGAAAAACTGTTTTTT.